This TCR beta chain comes out of a study of blood T cell repertoires in COVID-19. Study-wide context: Acute and convalescent COVID-19 samples came from the United States, Italy and Spain. T cells, B-cell-depleted T cells, or PBMCs supplied cDNA or gDNA.

The CDR3 covers 16 residues. Germline V gene lookup returns CDR1 MNHNS and CDR2 SASEGT. V was trimmed by 2 bases and J by 6 bases, leaving 17 bases between them. In the source study's methods: Estimation of nucleated cell counts was performed using reference gene primer amplification. Clones were sequenced by immunoSEQ multiplex PCR, and TCRdb holds only the in-frame ones, with some missing. That table is the source of V, J and clone size, and D and trimming were worked out from the DNA. The sample lists 350,000 to 450,000 clones, roughly 90% occurring once. The receptor was isolated from a man aged 35 to 55 with acute or convalescent COVID-19. V is TRBV6-1 and J is TRBJ1-5; TRBD1 might be the D (6 bases). The material sequenced was peripheral blood. CDR3 DNA sequence: TGTGCCAGCAGTGAACTAACAGGGTTTGGGGGTCAGCCCCAGCATTTT. Translation: CASSELTGFGGQPQHF.